The 14 T cell receptor beta chains reported below all come from one sample, sequenced in a study of blood T cell repertoires in COVID-19. TCRdb's copy holds only in-frame clones and misses some; the assay was immunoSEQ multiplex PCR. The data show a few hundred thousand clones, over 75% seen once. Specimen: PBMCs or T cells enriched from blood (not recorded which). These receptors were collected from a woman aged 18 to 35 who had recovered from COVID-19.

This clone came up a few times. This chain uses TRBV2 with TRBJ2-7; 9 nucleotides match TRBD1. The length of the CDR3 is 14 residues. The V gene's germline CDR1 is SNHLY and CDR2 FYNNEI. The V and J ends lost 3 bases and 12 bases, in that order; junction bases with no gene match: 12. The CDR3 loop reads CASSDRTGAGRVYF. Here the CDR3 DNA reads TGTGCCAGCAGTGATCGGACAGGGGCTGGCCGGGTGTACTTC.

The rearrangement uses TRBV18 and TRBJ1-1; 7 bases are shared with TRBD1. This CDR3 is built from 13 residues. V lost 3 bases and J lost 8; bases outside the gene matches: 6. Germline V CDR1 and CDR2: KGHSH, LQKENI. Here the CDR3 reads CASSPGTEGEAFF. Written as DNA, the CDR3 is TGTGCCAGCTCACCCGGGACAGAGGGGGAAGCTTTCTTT.

The chain has TRBV27 and TRBJ1-2, with 7 bases identical to TRBD1. V lost 8 bases, J lost 7 bases, and 13 bases stayed unmatched. CDR1 is MNHEY, CDR2 SMNVEV, per germline (reference sequence). The CDR3 is 14 residues long. The chain's CDR3 is CASGTRTGGGGYTF. CDR3 sequence (DNA): TGTGCCAGCGGGACTAGGACAGGTGGAGGTGGCTACACCTTC.

This clone was seen once. The genes are TRBV18 and TRBJ2-2; 9 positions match TRBD1. CDR3 length equals 16 residues. Germline CDR1 KGHSH, CDR2 LQKENI. After removal of 6 bases from V and 1 base from J, the junction contained 6 bases not matched to a gene. The CDR3 sequence: CASSVWTGENTGELFF. The CDR3 DNA is TGTGCCAGCTCCGTCTGGACAGGGGAGAACACCGGGGAGCTGTTTTTT.

The chain couples TRBV7-8 to TRBJ2-1, with 8 bases fitting TRBD1. The J segment lost 0 bases and the V segment lost 5 bases, leaving 3 bases of the junction unmatched. The CDR3 loop spans 15 amino acids. Per germline, CDR1 SGHVS and CDR2 FQNEAQ. CDR3 bases: TGTGCCAGCAGCCGACAGGGGAGCTCCTACAATGAGCAGTTCTTC. The encoded protein is CASSRQGSSYNEQFF.

The chain links TRBV7-9 to TRBJ2-3; D uncertain. Trimming cost V 5 bases and J 2 bases, with 17 bases left between them. Germline-derived CDR1 and CDR2 are SEHNR and FQNEAQ (reference sequence). The CDR3 length is 16 residues. DNA of the CDR3: TGTGCCAGCAGCCCCGCGCTTGGTACTGACACAGATACGCAGTATTTT. It is translated as CASSPALGTDTDTQYF.

V is TRBV28 and J is TRBJ2-1; 7 bases match TRBD2. The CDR3 length is 12 residues. After removal of 3 bases from V and 13 bases from J, the junction contained 6 bases not matched to a gene. Germline V gene sequence: CDR1 MDHEN, CDR2 SYDVKM. Written as DNA, the CDR3 is TGTGCCAGCAGTTTGGGCGGGAGTAGTCAGTTCTTC. Amino acid sequence: CASSLGGSSQFF.

The V call is TRBV13, the J call TRBJ2-3, with 8 bases lining up with TRBD1. This CDR3 has 16 residues. Germline V gene sequence: CDR1 PRHDT, CDR2 FYEKMQ (reference sequence). Unmatched junction bases numbered 17, after V lost 1 base and J lost 14 bases. CDR3 amino acids: CASSLAGARQGPKAYF. The CDR3 DNA is TGTGCCAGCAGCTTAGCCGGAGCCAGACAGGGGCCGAAGGCGTATTTT. Full variable domain (outside the CDR3, taken from reference TRBV13 and TRBJ2-3): AAGVIQSPRHLIKEKRETATLKCYPIPRHDTVYWYQQGPGQDPQFLISFYEKMQSDKGSIPDRFSAQQFSDYHSELNMSSLELGDSALYFCASSLAGARQGPKAYFGPGTRLTVL.

The chain recombines TRBV30 with TRBJ1-1; TRBD1 is a possible D gene (5 bases). Trimming removed 0 bases from V and 5 bases from J, with 16 bases in between. The CDR3 extends over 15 amino acids. Germline-derived CDR1 and CDR2 are GTSNPN and SVGIG (reference sequence). CDR3 DNA sequence: TGTGCCTGGAGTGTACCCCAGGGAATGGTAACTGAAGCTTTCTTT. Its protein product is CAWSVPQGMVTEAFF.

In this sample, this clone turned up a few times. This chain uses TRBV30 with TRBJ1-1; D not resolved. Trimming left V 4 bases short and J 0 bases short, with 9 bases between. The length of the CDR3 is 13 residues. Germline V lookup: CDR1 GTSNPN, CDR2 SVGIG (reference sequence). This CDR3 is CAWISGVNTEAFF. As DNA, the CDR3 is TGTGCCTGGATTAGCGGGGTGAACACTGAAGCTTTCTTT.

About this clone itself: At the DNA level, this CDR3 is encoded by other sequences in the same sample as well. The rearrangement uses TRBV5-1 and TRBJ1-4; D is unresolved. Per germline, CDR1 SGHRS and CDR2 YFSETQ. CDR3 length equals 14 residues. Trimming cost V 3 bases and J 8 bases, with 14 bases left between them. CDR3 protein: CASSSGGANEKLFF. The CDR3, as DNA: TGCGCCAGCAGCTCGGGAGGTGCAAACGAAAAACTGTTTTTT.

This chain joins TRBV7-6 and TRBJ2-1; TRBD1 matches at 8 bases. Trimming removed 3 bases from V and 7 bases from J; junction bases left unmatched: 11. The CDR3 length is 16 residues. Germline V gives CDR1 SGHVS, CDR2 FNYEAQ. Here the CDR3 reads CASSFNRMTGENEQFF. In DNA form, the CDR3 reads TGTGCCAGCAGCTTCAATAGGATGACAGGGGAGAATGAGCAGTTCTTC. Filled out from reference TRBV7-6 and TRBJ2-1, the complete variable domain reads GAGVSQSPRYKVTKRGQDVALRCDPISGHVSLYWYRQALGQGPEFLTYFNYEAQQDKSGLPNDRFSAERPEGSISTLTIQRTEQRDSAMYRCASSFNRMTGENEQFFGPGTRLTVL.

There are a few counts of this clone. The V gene is TRBV9, the J gene TRBJ1-2; 7 bases map to TRBD1. This CDR3 has 16 residues. V was pared by 0 bases and J by 0 bases, with 5 bases of the junction left unmatched. Germline CDR1 reads SGDLS; CDR2 reads YYNGEE. The CDR3 loop is CASSVAWDSTNYGYTF. The CDR3 bases are TGTGCCAGCAGCGTAGCTTGGGACAGTACTAACTATGGCTACACCTTC.

The chain is built from TRBV19 and TRBJ1-5, with D unresolved. Trimming shortened V by 4 bases and J by 4 bases, and 8 bases separated the two germline ends. This CDR3 contains 13 residues. Germline V gene data show CDR1 as LNHDA and CDR2 as SQIVND (reference sequence). The CDR3, as DNA: TGTGCCAGTAGTAAAGTCGCGAATCAGCCCCAGCATTTT. It yields the protein CASSKVANQPQHF.